This T cell receptor beta chain was sequenced for a study of response to subunit inactivated influenza vaccine. TCRdb reanalysed the RT-PCR reads using MiXCR and keeps one entry per CDR3 protein. In the table there are 650,000 to 800,000 distinct CDR3 sequences, around 14% of which are singletons. This clonotype showed up just a few times. The CDR3 is 17 amino acids. V was cut by 3 bases and J by 4 bases, with 22 bases left in between. Germline lookup yields CDR1 SGHDT and CDR2 YYEEEE. Sequencing was performed on PBMCs from blood, taken 14 to 15 days before vaccination. The TCR comes from a man aged 45-65 years who received an inactivated influenza vaccine. The gene calls are TRBV5-6 and TRBJ2-5, with D tentatively TRBD1 (7 bases). CDR3 residues: CASSYRHTGAGGETQYF. DNA for the CDR3: TGTGCCAGCAGCTACAGGCATACAGGGGCCGGGGGAGAGACCCAGTACTTC.